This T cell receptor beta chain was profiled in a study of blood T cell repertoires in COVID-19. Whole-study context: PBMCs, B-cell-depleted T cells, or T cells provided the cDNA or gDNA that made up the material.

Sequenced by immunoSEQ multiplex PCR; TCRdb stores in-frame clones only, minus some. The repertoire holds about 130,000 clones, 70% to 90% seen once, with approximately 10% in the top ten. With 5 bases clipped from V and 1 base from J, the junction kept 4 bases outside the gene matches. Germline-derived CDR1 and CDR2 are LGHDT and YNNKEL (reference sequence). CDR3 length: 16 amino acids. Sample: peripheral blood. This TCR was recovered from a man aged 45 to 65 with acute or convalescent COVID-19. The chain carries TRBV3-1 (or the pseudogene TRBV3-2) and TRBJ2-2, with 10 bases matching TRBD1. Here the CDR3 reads CASSTRTGGNTGELFF. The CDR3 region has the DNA TGTGCCAGCAGCACACGGACAGGGGGGAACACCGGGGAGCTGTTTTTT.